This TCR beta chain was profiled in a study of shared clonotypes between healthy human individuals. Libraries were prepared by immunoSEQ multiplex PCR; TCRdb keeps only in-frame clonotypes and omits some of them. Of hundreds of thousands of clones in the sample, around 80% were seen once. Trimming left V 5 bases short and J 6 bases short, with 14 bases between. CDR1 is MNHEY, CDR2 SMNVEV, per germline (reference sequence). The CDR3 length is 13 residues. This sequence joins TRBV27 and TRBJ2-7; D remains unclear. Sequenced: PBMCs. The sequence came from a woman between 40 and 55 years old in good health. Some clones in this sample may be carry-over from other donors' samples. The CDR3 sequence is CASSRPETREQYF. The CDR3 nucleotides read TGTGCCAGCAGTCGTCCCGAGACGCGCGAGCAGTACTTC.